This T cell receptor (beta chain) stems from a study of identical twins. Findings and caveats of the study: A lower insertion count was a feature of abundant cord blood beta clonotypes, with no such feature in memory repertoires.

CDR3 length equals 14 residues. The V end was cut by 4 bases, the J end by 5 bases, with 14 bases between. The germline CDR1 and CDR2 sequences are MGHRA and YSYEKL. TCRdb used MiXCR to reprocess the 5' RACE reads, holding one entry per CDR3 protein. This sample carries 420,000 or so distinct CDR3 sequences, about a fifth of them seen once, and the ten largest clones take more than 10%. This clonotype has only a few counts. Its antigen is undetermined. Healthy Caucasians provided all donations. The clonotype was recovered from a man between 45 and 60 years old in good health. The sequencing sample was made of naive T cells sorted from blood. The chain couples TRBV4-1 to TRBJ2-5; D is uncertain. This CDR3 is CASSLFPLWETQYF. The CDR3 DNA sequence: TGCGCCAGCAGCCTCTTCCCGCTGTGGGAGACCCAGTACTTC.